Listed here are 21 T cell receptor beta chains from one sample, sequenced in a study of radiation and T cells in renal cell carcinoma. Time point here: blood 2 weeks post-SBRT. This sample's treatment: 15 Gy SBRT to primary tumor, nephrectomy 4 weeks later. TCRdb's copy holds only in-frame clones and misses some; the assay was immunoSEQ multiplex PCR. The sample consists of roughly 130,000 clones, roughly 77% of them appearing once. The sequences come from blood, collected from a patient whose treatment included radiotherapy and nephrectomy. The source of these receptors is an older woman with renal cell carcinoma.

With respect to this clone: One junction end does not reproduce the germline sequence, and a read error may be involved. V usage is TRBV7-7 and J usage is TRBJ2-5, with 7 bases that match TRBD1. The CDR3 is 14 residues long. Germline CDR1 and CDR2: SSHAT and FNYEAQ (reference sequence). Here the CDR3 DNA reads TGTGCTAGCAGCTTAGGGCCAGGGGGAGAGACCCAGTACTTC. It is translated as CASSLGPGGETQYF.

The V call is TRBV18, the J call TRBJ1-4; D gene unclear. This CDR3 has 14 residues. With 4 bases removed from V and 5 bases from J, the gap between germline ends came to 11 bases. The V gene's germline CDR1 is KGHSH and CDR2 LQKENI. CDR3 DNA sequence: TGTGCCAGCTCACGGGTACATGGGAATGAAAAACTGTTTTTT. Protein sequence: CASSRVHGNEKLFF.

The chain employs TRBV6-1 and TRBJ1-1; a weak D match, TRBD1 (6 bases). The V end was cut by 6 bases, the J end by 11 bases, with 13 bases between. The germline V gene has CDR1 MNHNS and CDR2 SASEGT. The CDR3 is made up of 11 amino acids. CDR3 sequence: CASRTGIIAFF. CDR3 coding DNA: TGTGCCAGCAGAACAGGGATAATTGCTTTCTTT.

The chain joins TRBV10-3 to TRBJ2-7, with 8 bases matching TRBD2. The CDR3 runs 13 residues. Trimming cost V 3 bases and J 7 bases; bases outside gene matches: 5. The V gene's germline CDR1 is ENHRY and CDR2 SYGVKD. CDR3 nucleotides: TGTGCCATCAGTGAAGGGAGCGGGGGAGAGCAGTACTTC. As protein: CAISEGSGGEQYF.

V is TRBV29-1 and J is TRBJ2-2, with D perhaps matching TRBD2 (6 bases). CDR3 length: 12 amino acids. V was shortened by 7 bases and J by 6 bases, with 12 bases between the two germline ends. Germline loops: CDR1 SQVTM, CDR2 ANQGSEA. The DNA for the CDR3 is TGCAGCGCGGGACTCCATGCCGGGGAGCTGTTTTTT. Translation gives CSAGLHAGELFF.

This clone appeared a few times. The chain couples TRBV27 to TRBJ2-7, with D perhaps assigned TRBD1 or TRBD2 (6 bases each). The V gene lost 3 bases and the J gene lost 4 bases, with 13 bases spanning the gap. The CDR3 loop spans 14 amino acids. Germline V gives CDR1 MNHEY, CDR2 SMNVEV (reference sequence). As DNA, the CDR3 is TGTGCCAGCAGTTTCACAAGGGGGGCTTACGAGCAGTACTTC. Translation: CASSFTRGAYEQYF.

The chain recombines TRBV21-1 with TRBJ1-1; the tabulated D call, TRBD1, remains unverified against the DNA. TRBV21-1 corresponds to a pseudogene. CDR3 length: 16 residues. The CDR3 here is CASSKVVPQGNTEAFF. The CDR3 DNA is TGTGCCAGCAGCAAAGTTGTCCCCCAGGGGAACACTGAAGCTTTCTTT.

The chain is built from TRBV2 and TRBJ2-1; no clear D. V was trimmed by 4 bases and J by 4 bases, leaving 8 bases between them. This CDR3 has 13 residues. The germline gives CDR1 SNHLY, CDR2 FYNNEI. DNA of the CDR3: TGTGCCAGCAGTGTAGGTCCATACAATGAGCAGTTCTTC. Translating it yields CASSVGPYNEQFF.

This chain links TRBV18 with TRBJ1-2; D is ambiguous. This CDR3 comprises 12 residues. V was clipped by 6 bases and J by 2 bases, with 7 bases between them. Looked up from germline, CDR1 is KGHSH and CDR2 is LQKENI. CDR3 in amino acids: CASSPENYGYTF. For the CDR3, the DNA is TGTGCCAGCTCCCCAGAGAACTATGGCTACACCTTC.

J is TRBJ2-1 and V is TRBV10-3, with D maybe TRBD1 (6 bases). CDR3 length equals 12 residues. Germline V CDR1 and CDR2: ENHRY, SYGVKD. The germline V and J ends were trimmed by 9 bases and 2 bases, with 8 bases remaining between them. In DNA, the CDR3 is TGTGCCATACGGACAGCCTACAATGAGCAGTTCTTC. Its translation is CAIRTAYNEQFF.

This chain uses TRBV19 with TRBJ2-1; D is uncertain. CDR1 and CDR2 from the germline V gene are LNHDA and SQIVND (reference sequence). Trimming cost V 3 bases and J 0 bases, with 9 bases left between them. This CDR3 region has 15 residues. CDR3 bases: TGTGCCAGTAGTATTCAGTACAGCTCCTACAATGAGCAGTTCTTC. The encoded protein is CASSIQYSSYNEQFF.

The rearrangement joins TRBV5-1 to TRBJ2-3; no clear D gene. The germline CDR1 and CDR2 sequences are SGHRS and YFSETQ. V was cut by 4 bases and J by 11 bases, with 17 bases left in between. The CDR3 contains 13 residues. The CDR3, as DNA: TGCGCCAGCAGCGGCGATCAGTTTGGCGGGCAGTATTTT. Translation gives CASSGDQFGGQYF.

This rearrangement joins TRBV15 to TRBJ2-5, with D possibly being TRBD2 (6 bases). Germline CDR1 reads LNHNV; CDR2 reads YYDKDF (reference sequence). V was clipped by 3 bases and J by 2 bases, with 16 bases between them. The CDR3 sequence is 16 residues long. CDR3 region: CATSRNPVTRQETQYF. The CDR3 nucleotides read TGTGCCACCAGCAGGAACCCCGTGACTAGACAAGAGACCCAGTACTTC.

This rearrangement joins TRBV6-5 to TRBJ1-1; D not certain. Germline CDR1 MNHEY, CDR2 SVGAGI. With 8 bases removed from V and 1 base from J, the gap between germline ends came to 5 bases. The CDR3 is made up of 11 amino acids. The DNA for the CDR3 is TGTGCCAGCGGGAGGAACACTGAAGCTTTCTTT. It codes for CASGRNTEAFF.

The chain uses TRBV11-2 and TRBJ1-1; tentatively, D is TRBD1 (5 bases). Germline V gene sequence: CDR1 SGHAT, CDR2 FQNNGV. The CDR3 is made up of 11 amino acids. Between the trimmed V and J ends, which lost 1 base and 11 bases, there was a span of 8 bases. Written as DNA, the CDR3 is TGTGCCAGCAGCTTAGCACAGGTGGCTTTCTTT. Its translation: CASSLAQVAFF.

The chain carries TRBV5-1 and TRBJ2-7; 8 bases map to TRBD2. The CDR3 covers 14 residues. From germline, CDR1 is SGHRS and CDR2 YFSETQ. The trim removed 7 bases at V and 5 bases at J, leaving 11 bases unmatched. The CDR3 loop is CASSPGGGNNEQYF. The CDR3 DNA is TGCGCCAGCTCCCCGGGGGGGGGAAATAACGAGCAGTACTTC.

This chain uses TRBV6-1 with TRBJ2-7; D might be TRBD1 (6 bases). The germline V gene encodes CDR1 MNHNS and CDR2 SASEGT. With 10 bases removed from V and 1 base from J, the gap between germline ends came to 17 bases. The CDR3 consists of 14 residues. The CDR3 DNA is TGTGCCATCAGCGGAACAGGGAATTCCTACGAGCAGTACTTC. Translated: CAISGTGNSYEQYF.

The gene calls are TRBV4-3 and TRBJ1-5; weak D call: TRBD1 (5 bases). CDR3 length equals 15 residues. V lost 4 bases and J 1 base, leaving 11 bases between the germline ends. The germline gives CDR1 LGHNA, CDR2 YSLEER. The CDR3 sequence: CASSRDPSSNQPQHF. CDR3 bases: TGCGCCAGCAGCCGGGACCCCTCCAGCAATCAGCCCCAGCATTTT.

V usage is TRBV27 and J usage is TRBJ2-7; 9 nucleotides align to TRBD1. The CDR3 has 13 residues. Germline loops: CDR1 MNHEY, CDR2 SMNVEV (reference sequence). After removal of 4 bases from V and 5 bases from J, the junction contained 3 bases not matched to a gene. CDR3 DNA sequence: TGTGCCAGCAGTTCGGGACAGGGCCACGAGCAGTACTTC. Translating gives CASSSGQGHEQYF.

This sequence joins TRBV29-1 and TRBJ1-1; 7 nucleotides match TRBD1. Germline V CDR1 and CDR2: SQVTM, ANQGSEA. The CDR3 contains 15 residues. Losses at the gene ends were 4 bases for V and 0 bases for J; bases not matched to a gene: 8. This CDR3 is CSVAPTGTVNTEAFF. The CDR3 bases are TGCAGCGTTGCGCCAACCGGGACAGTGAACACTGAAGCTTTCTTT.

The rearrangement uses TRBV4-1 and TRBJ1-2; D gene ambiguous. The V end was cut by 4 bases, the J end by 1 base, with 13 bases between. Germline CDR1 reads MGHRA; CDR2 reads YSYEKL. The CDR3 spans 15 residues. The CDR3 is CASSPRTDFNYGYTF. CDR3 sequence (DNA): TGCGCCAGCAGCCCGAGGACGGACTTTAACTATGGCTACACCTTC.